A selection of T cell receptor beta chains follows, all from one sample in a study of blood T cell repertoires in COVID-19. Data came from immunoSEQ multiplex PCR; TCRdb stores just in-frame clones and leaves some out. The sample has some 150,000 clones, 75% to 85% seen once. Sequencing used peripheral blood. The receptor source for this set is a woman in her 70s with COVID-19, enrolled during active disease. Both conserved end residues are part of each CDR3. The D gene is left open where the match is weak. Where a row states a size, it is once, few, many or the class of an expanded clone; other rows omit it.

clone_size: -; j_call: TRBJ1-3; d_call: -; v_call: TRBV14; cdr3_aa: CASSQDLLGGSGNTIYF; cdr3_nt: TGTGCCAGCAGCCAAGATTTATTAGGGGGCTCTGGAAACACCATATATTTT
clone_size: few; j_call: TRBJ1-1; d_call: TRBD1; v_call: TRBV27; cdr3_aa: CASSTLGGQTEAFF; cdr3_nt: TGTGCCAGCAGTACGCTCGGGGGACAGACTGAAGCTTTCTTT
clone_size: -; j_call: TRBJ1-1; d_call: -; v_call: TRBV7-3; cdr3_aa: CASSLQGGDTEAFF; cdr3_nt: TGTGCCAGCAGCTTACAGGGTGGCGACACTGAAGCTTTCTTT
clone_size: few; j_call: TRBJ1-6; d_call: TRBD1; v_call: TRBV9; cdr3_aa: CASSVVGTGTSPLHF; cdr3_nt: TGTGCCAGCAGCGTAGTGGGGACAGGGACTTCACCCCTCCACTTT
clone_size: -; j_call: TRBJ2-3; d_call: -; v_call: TRBV9; cdr3_aa: CASSRGTFRTTDTQYF; cdr3_nt: TGTGCCAGCAGCAGGGGGACATTTCGGACTACAGATACGCAGTATTTT
clone_size: few; j_call: TRBJ1-2; d_call: -; v_call: TRBV23-1; cdr3_aa: CASSQRQNYGYTF; cdr3_nt: TGCGCCAGCAGTCAGAGGCAAAACTATGGCTACACCTTC
clone_size: -; j_call: TRBJ1-1; d_call: -; v_call: TRBV4-1; cdr3_aa: CASSQAQGLNTEAFF; cdr3_nt: TGCGCCAGCAGCCAAGCCCAGGGCTTGAACACTGAAGCTTTCTTT
clone_size: once; j_call: TRBJ1-1; d_call: -; v_call: TRBV5-6; cdr3_aa: CASSLVGRNTEAFF; cdr3_nt: TGTGCCAGCAGCTTGGTTGGCAGGAACACTGAAGCTTTCTTT
clone_size: -; j_call: TRBJ1-6; d_call: TRBD1; v_call: TRBV2; cdr3_aa: CASSPGQGLSPLHF; cdr3_nt: TGTGCCAGCAGTCCGGGACAGGGGTTGTCACCCCTCCACTTT
clone_size: -; j_call: TRBJ1-2; d_call: TRBD1; v_call: TRBV3-1/TRBV3-2; cdr3_aa: CASSQEGTGIYGYTF; cdr3_nt: TGTGCCAGCAGCCAAGAAGGGACAGGGATCTATGGCTACACCTTC
clone_size: -; j_call: TRBJ1-1; d_call: TRBD1; v_call: TRBV19; cdr3_aa: CASSRQGSTEAFF; cdr3_nt: TGTGCCAGTAGCCGACAGGGGTCCACTGAAGCTTTCTTT
clone_size: -; j_call: TRBJ1-4; d_call: TRBD1; v_call: TRBV29-1; cdr3_aa: CSAQGASTNEKLFF; cdr3_nt: TGCAGCGCACAGGGGGCTTCAACTAATGAAAAACTGTTTTTT
clone_size: -; j_call: TRBJ1-2; d_call: -; v_call: TRBV10-3; cdr3_aa: CAIRIQGHGYTF; cdr3_nt: TGTGCCATCAGGATACAGGGCCATGGCTACACCTTC
clone_size: -; j_call: TRBJ2-1; d_call: -; v_call: TRBV11-2; cdr3_aa: CASSLGGGRYNEQFF; cdr3_nt: TGTGCCAGCAGCTTAGGAGGAGGGCGGTACAATGAGCAGTTCTTC
clone_size: few; j_call: TRBJ1-4; d_call: -; v_call: TRBV5-8; cdr3_aa: CASSFGQTNEKLFF; cdr3_nt: TGTGCCAGCAGCTTTGGTCAGACTAATGAAAAACTGTTTTTT
clone_size: few; j_call: TRBJ2-3; d_call: -; v_call: TRBV6-5; cdr3_aa: CARIDEVISTDTQYF; cdr3_nt: TGTGCCAGAATAGATGAGGTTATTAGCACAGATACGCAGTATTTT
clone_size: once; j_call: TRBJ1-2; d_call: TRBD1; v_call: TRBV4-1; cdr3_aa: CASKTGTGVNYGYTF; cdr3_nt: TGCGCCAGCAAGACCGGGACAGGGGTAAACTATGGCTACACCTTC
clone_size: -; j_call: TRBJ1-4; d_call: -; v_call: TRBV30; cdr3_aa: CAWSVSAGVDEKLFF; cdr3_nt: TGTGCCTGGAGTGTATCGGCAGGGGTGGATGAAAAACTGTTTTTT
clone_size: once; j_call: TRBJ2-2; d_call: TRBD2; v_call: TRBV29-1; cdr3_aa: CSVASGGSAGELFF; cdr3_nt: TGCAGCGTAGCATCGGGGGGATCCGCCGGGGAGCTGTTTTTT
clone_size: -; j_call: TRBJ1-1; d_call: -; v_call: TRBV4-1; cdr3_aa: CASSQEGVMNTEAFF; cdr3_nt: TGCGCCAGCAGCCAAGAGGGCGTGATGAACACTGAAGCTTTCTTT
clone_size: -; j_call: TRBJ1-1; d_call: -; v_call: TRBV3-1/TRBV3-2; cdr3_aa: CASSQVGGQLAEAFF; cdr3_nt: TGTGCCAGCAGCCAAGTTGGCGGACAGTTGGCTGAAGCTTTCTTT
clone_size: -; j_call: TRBJ2-2; d_call: -; v_call: TRBV30; cdr3_aa: CAWRGRGSDTGELFF; cdr3_nt: TGTGCCTGGAGGGGTAGGGGGTCGGACACCGGGGAGCTGTTTTTT
clone_size: -; j_call: TRBJ1-1; d_call: TRBD1; v_call: TRBV18; cdr3_aa: CASSPLGQGMNTEAFF; cdr3_nt: TGTGCCAGCTCACCATTAGGACAGGGAATGAACACTGAAGCTTTCTTT
clone_size: -; j_call: TRBJ1-3; d_call: TRBD1; v_call: TRBV11-2; cdr3_aa: CASSSDRASGNTIYF; cdr3_nt: TGTGCCAGCAGCTCCGACAGGGCTTCTGGAAACACCATATATTTT
clone_size: -; j_call: TRBJ2-7; d_call: -; v_call: TRBV6-5; cdr3_aa: CATSDSYEQYF; cdr3_nt: TGTGCCACCTCAGATTCCTACGAGCAGTACTTC
clone_size: -; j_call: TRBJ1-5; d_call: -; v_call: TRBV21-1; cdr3_aa: CASSKDGDKRLPCPQHF; cdr3_nt: TGTGCCAGCAGCAAGGATGGGGACAAGCGCTTGCCTTGCCCCCAGCATTTT
clone_size: few; j_call: TRBJ2-4; d_call: -; v_call: TRBV28; cdr3_aa: CASEGTLAKNIQYF; cdr3_nt: TGTGCCAGCGAGGGCACATTAGCCAAAAACATTCAGTACTTC
clone_size: -; j_call: TRBJ1-4; d_call: TRBD1; v_call: TRBV19; cdr3_aa: CASAKTDRERNGVRPEKLFF; cdr3_nt: TGTGCCAGCGCTAAGACGGACAGGGAGAGAAATGGAGTTCGTCCCGAAAAACTGTTTTTT
clone_size: -; j_call: TRBJ2-7; d_call: -; v_call: TRBV27; cdr3_aa: CASRRGYEQYF; cdr3_nt: TGTGCCAGCAGACGGGGCTACGAGCAGTACTTC
clone_size: -; j_call: TRBJ2-7; d_call: TRBD2; v_call: TRBV5-1; cdr3_aa: CASSLGLPGGLAGGLSYEQYF; cdr3_nt: TGCGCCAGCAGCTTGGGCCTCCCGGGGGGACTAGCGGGGGGCCTCTCCTACGAGCAGTACTTC
clone_size: -; j_call: TRBJ2-7; d_call: TRBD1; v_call: TRBV9; cdr3_aa: CASSPGQGAGEQYF; cdr3_nt: TGTGCCAGCAGCCCGGGACAGGGGGCGGGGGAGCAGTACTTC
clone_size: -; j_call: TRBJ1-4; d_call: -; v_call: TRBV2; cdr3_aa: CASSEFGGSNEKLFF; cdr3_nt: TGTGCCAGCAGTGAATTTGGAGGGTCTAATGAAAAACTGTTTTTT
clone_size: -; j_call: TRBJ1-5; d_call: -; v_call: TRBV6-2/TRBV6-3; cdr3_aa: CASSPGGQLLYSNQPQHF; cdr3_nt: TGTGCCAGCAGCCCGGGCGGGCAGCTTCTATATAGCAATCAGCCCCAGCATTTT
clone_size: once; j_call: TRBJ2-3; d_call: TRBD2; v_call: TRBV12-5; cdr3_aa: CASGLTAGLDTDTQYF; cdr3_nt: TGTGCTAGTGGTTTGACAGCGGGGCTTGACACAGATACGCAGTATTTT
clone_size: -; j_call: TRBJ1-1; d_call: -; v_call: TRBV19; cdr3_aa: CASSHRLNEAFF; cdr3_nt: TGTGCCAGTAGTCACCGACTAAATGAAGCTTTCTTT
clone_size: -; j_call: TRBJ1-1; d_call: -; v_call: TRBV18; cdr3_aa: CASSPPSNTEAFF; cdr3_nt: TGTGCCAGCTCACCACCGAGTAACACTGAAGCTTTCTTT
clone_size: -; j_call: TRBJ2-7; d_call: -; v_call: TRBV27; cdr3_aa: CASRRLGDSEQYF; cdr3_nt: TGTGCCAGCAGGCGGCTAGGGGATTCCGAGCAGTACTTC
clone_size: -; j_call: TRBJ1-5; d_call: TRBD1; v_call: TRBV5-1; cdr3_aa: CASRLGQGNNQPQHF; cdr3_nt: TGCGCCAGCAGGTTGGGACAGGGGAACAATCAGCCCCAGCATTTT
clone_size: once; j_call: TRBJ2-2; d_call: -; v_call: TRBV27; cdr3_aa: CASSSGGNTGELFF; cdr3_nt: TGTGCCAGCAGCTCGGGGGGCAACACCGGGGAGCTGTTTTTT
clone_size: -; j_call: TRBJ1-2; d_call: -; v_call: TRBV5-5; cdr3_aa: CASSLGSGGFYGYTF; cdr3_nt: TGTGCCAGCAGCTTAGGCTCTGGGGGCTTCTATGGCTACACCTTC
clone_size: -; j_call: TRBJ2-4; d_call: TRBD2; v_call: TRBV6-2/TRBV6-3; cdr3_aa: CASSYSGGWEGIQYF; cdr3_nt: TGTGCCAGCAGTTACTCGGGCGGATGGGAGGGCATTCAGTACTTC
clone_size: -; j_call: TRBJ1-1; d_call: -; v_call: TRBV19; cdr3_aa: CASLPQGNTEAFF; cdr3_nt: TGTGCCAGTCTTCCACAGGGAAACACTGAAGCTTTCTTT
clone_size: once; j_call: TRBJ1-1; d_call: -; v_call: TRBV6-4; cdr3_aa: CASSERGDDTEAFF; cdr3_nt: TGTGCCAGCAGTGAAAGGGGTGACGACACTGAAGCTTTCTTT
clone_size: -; j_call: TRBJ2-3; d_call: TRBD2; v_call: TRBV7-9; cdr3_aa: CASSSQAPATSRDTQYF; cdr3_nt: TGTGCCAGCAGCTCCCAAGCCCCTGCGACTAGCCGAGATACGCAGTATTTT
clone_size: once; j_call: TRBJ2-7; d_call: -; v_call: TRBV18; cdr3_aa: CASSPRDIDEQYF; cdr3_nt: TGTGCCAGCTCACCCCGGGATATCGACGAGCAGTACTTC